Only one count was recorded for the clone carrying this T cell receptor (beta chain). The antigen is undetermined. Generated by immunoSEQ multiplex PCR, the TCRdb table keeps only in-frame clones and is missing some. Of some 81,000 clones detected, roughly 80% appear once; the ten largest clones hold roughly 4.8%. This specimen belongs to a study of cytotoxic CD8 clonotypes in ibrutinib-treated CLL. Notes on the study in general: Public clonotypes proved infrequent, and on treatment they shrank or remained steady. Clonality was higher at ibrutinib response and returned toward baseline at progression.

The material was PBMCs, obtained after 12 months of ibrutinib treatment. This clonotype was sampled from a human donor with chronic lymphocytic leukemia.

CDR3 DNA: TGTGCCAGCAGCTTGGGGGGTGGAGTGGAGACCCAGTACTTC. As protein: CASSLGGGVETQYF. The chain joins TRBV5-6 to TRBJ2-5; D gene ambiguous. V lost 0 bases and J 5 bases, leaving 11 bases between the germline ends. Germline CDR1 and CDR2: SGHDT and YYEEEE. The CDR3 has 14 residues.